This TCR beta chain emerged from a study of T cells in Graves' hyperthyroidism and ophthalmopathy. Overall study results and limits: Ophthalmopathy was separated from stable hyperthyroidism by a 13 V-J model. In blood, most of the thyroid clonotypes expanded above 0.001 were also present.

As regards this clonotype: Its specificity is unknown.

Diagnosis rested on symptoms, serum thyroxine and TRAb, thyroid ultrasound, and orbital computed tomography. This CDR3 spans 15 amino acids. V dropped 5 bases and J dropped 5; count of bases not matched to a gene: 12. Germline assignment: CDR1 SEHNR and CDR2 FQNEAQ (reference sequence). RNA transcripts provided the source from which TCR beta CDR3 regions were amplified. HTBI primers were used for first-round RT-PCR of the TCR CDR3. In TCRdb, the multiplex PCR reads were re-called with MiXCR into one record per CDR3 protein. The table has approximately 700,000 distinct CDR3 sequences, nearly 45% seen once.

The source of this sequence is an adult man with Graves' disease, either hyperthyroidism or ophthalmopathy (not recorded which). The sequencing sample was made of peripheral blood or thyroid tissue (not recorded which). The genes are TRBV7-9 and TRBJ2-7; 7 nucleotides match TRBD2. CDR3 coding DNA: TGTGCCAGCAGCCCCGGACTAGAGAGAGTCGACGAGCAGTACTTC. This gives the protein CASSPGLERVDEQYF.